This note documents a single T cell receptor beta chain sequence. What it binds is not known. PCR amplification relied on 60 Vbeta primers (plus 13 Jbeta primers). Assay: immunoSEQ multiplex PCR; the TCRdb copy retains only in-frame clones and omits some. The data show about 37,000 clones, roughly 76% seen once. This record comes from a study of cytomegalovirus exposure and HLA in healthy donors. General study findings and limits: A later analysis associated 15,000 or so TCR beta sequences with HLA alleles at a 0.05 false discovery rate. Solely CMV serostatus was available to characterize immune exposure.

This CDR3 is built from 17 residues. In germline, CDR1 is SGHRS, CDR2 YFSETQ. V lost 3 bases to trimming and J lost 9 bases, with 24 bases between them. The sample taken for sequencing was PBMCs. J is TRBJ2-2 and V is TRBV5-1; D might be TRBD2 (6 bases). This clonotype was obtained from a woman aged 40 to 49 in good health and CMV-seronegative. For the CDR3, the DNA is TGCGCCAGCAGCTCGCCCCCGGGACTCCAAACCCCGCGGGAGCTGTTTTTT. Translating gives CASSSPPGLQTPRELFF.